The next 22 T cell receptor beta chains were all read from a single sample in a study of blood T cell repertoires in COVID-19 (dated by TCRdb to 2018 to 2020). The library was obtained by the immunoSEQ multiplex PCR assay. The immuneACCESS repertoire file appears here via TCRdb, limited to in-frame rearrangements. These files lack a portion of the clones; in checked studies, under half of the deficit traces to unresolved V genes, and the cause of the others is not known. The sample table holds more than 55,000 clones, of which about 90% were seen once. About 9% of the sample is held by the ten biggest clonotypes. The specimen was peripheral blood. The receptor set was obtained from a human donor with active COVID-19. The donor label of this sample is uncertain.

The J gene is TRBJ2-3, the V gene TRBV5-1, with 13 bases that match TRBD2. Trimming cost V 5 bases and J 5 bases; bases outside gene matches: 5. Germline V lookup: CDR1 SGHRS, CDR2 YFSETQ. The CDR3 contains 15 residues. CDR3 loop: CASRPGTSGKDTQYF. CDR3 nucleotides: TGCGCCAGCAGGCCCGGGACTAGCGGGAAAGATACGCAGTATTTT.

This chain connects TRBV4-2 to TRBJ2-2, with a weak D call TRBD1 (7 bases). This CDR3 contains 15 residues. CDR1 is LGHNA, CDR2 YNFKEQ, per germline. V lost 5 bases and J lost 4, with 14 bases in between. The CDR3, as DNA: TGTGCCAGCAGCTTCGGAGGGGGCCGCACCGGGGAGCTGTTTTTT. This encodes CASSFGGGRTGELFF.

The chain carries TRBV7-9 and TRBJ2-7, with 7 bases aligning to TRBD1. Germline-derived CDR1 and CDR2 are SEHNR and FQNEAQ (reference sequence). CDR3 length: 14 residues. V was pared by 5 bases and J by 2 bases, with 6 bases of the junction left unmatched. Here the CDR3 DNA reads TGTGCCAGCAGCCTTACAGGGGCCGCCTACGAGCAGTACTTC. Its translation: CASSLTGAAYEQYF.

This rearrangement joins TRBV5-1 to TRBJ1-2; 7 bases align to TRBD1. Germline values: CDR1 SGHRS, CDR2 YFSETQ. The V and J ends lost 4 bases and 10 bases, in that order; junction bases with no gene match: 4. This CDR3 is built from 11 residues. CDR3 DNA sequence: TGCGCCAGCAGCCCTGACAGGGACTACACCTTC. It specifies CASSPDRDYTF.

The chain employs TRBV5-1 and TRBJ2-3; 9 bases map to TRBD1. The CDR3 totals 14 residues. Germline CDR1 is SGHRS and CDR2 is YFSETQ. Unmatched junction bases numbered 2, after V lost 3 bases and J lost 3 bases. This CDR3 reads CASSWGQGTDTQYF. The CDR3 nucleotides read TGCGCCAGCAGCTGGGGACAGGGAACAGATACGCAGTATTTT.

The genes are TRBV5-6 and TRBJ2-5; 8 bases line up with TRBD2. CDR1 is SGHDT, CDR2 YYEEEE, per germline. Trimming cost V 2 bases and J 4 bases; bases outside gene matches: 7. CDR3 length: 15 amino acids. CDR3 coding DNA: TGTGCCAGCAGCTTCTTCGCGGGAGGCGGAGAGACCCAGTACTTC. It codes for CASSFFAGGGETQYF.

This chain's CDR3 is CASSLDGYQPQHF. CDR3 nucleotides: TGTGCCAGCAGCCTAGACGGTTATCAGCCCCAGCATTTT. The rearrangement links TRBV5-4 to TRBJ1-5; D is undetermined. V lost 4 bases, J lost 5 bases, and 10 bases lay in between. CDR3 length: 13 residues. Germline V lookup: CDR1 SGHNT, CDR2 YYREEE (reference sequence).

The count of this clone is one. This chain links TRBV6-2 or TRBV6-3 with TRBJ2-7, with a possible D match to TRBD2 (6 bases). The germline CDR1 and CDR2 sequences are MNHEY and SVGEGT. The CDR3 spans 12 residues. Trimming took off 7 bases at V and 5 bases at J, with 12 bases between the two ends. DNA for the CDR3: TGTGCCAGCACCCCACGGGGGAACGAGCAGTACTTC. Its translation is CASTPRGNEQYF.

The chain links TRBV18 to TRBJ1-1; 7 bases match TRBD1. V shed 2 bases, J shed 2 bases, and the junction held 8 bases outside the gene matches. In germline, CDR1 is KGHSH, CDR2 LQKENI. The CDR3 runs 16 residues. CDR3 sequence reads: CASSPNTGAINTEAFF. CDR3 nucleotides: TGTGCCAGCTCACCAAATACAGGGGCTATAAACACTGAAGCTTTCTTT.

This chain joins TRBV9 and TRBJ1-4; possibly TRBD1 for D (5 bases). This CDR3 region has 14 residues. Trimming removed 3 bases at V and 0 bases at J, with 6 bases between. Germline lookup yields CDR1 SGDLS and CDR2 YYNGEE. In nucleotides, the CDR3 is TGTGCCAGCAGCGAAGGGGCAACTAATGAAAAACTGTTTTTT. It translates to CASSEGATNEKLFF.

The chain joins TRBV7-3 to TRBJ2-7; TRBD2 aligns across 11 bases. V shed 0 bases, J shed 6 bases, and the junction held 4 bases outside the gene matches. CDR1 is SGHTA, CDR2 FQGTGA, per germline. The CDR3 spans 15 residues. The CDR3 loop is CASSLTGTSGSEQYF. The CDR3 DNA reads TGTGCCAGCAGCTTAACAGGAACTAGCGGGAGCGAGCAGTACTTC.

This clone came up a few times. The CDR3 here is CASSLARAGAGYTF. The DNA for the CDR3 is TGTGCCAGCAGCTTAGCCCGGGCAGGGGCTGGCTACACCTTC. The V and J genes are TRBV7-8 and TRBJ1-2; D is perhaps TRBD1 (6 bases). Trimming left V 0 bases short and J 7 bases short, with 12 bases between. This CDR3 has 14 amino acids. Germline V CDR1 and CDR2: SGHVS, FQNEAQ.

The chain has TRBV28 and TRBJ2-3; TRBD2 might be the D (6 bases). Trimming removed 5 bases at V and 9 bases at J, with 21 bases between. The length of the CDR3 is 15 residues. Germline V gene sequence: CDR1 MDHEN, CDR2 SYDVKM. The CDR3 DNA reads as TGTGCCAGCAGTAATAGCGGCTGGGACTTAGGGACGCAGTATTTT. This sequence encodes CASSNSGWDLGTQYF.

The gene calls are TRBV7-2 and TRBJ1-6, with TRBD1 matching 8 bases. Trimming took 5 bases from V and 9 from J; bases not matched to a gene: 21. The germline V gene encodes CDR1 SGHTA and CDR2 FQGNSA. The CDR3 totals 19 residues. The CDR3 spells CASSLTIRLTGAHGSPLHF. The DNA for the CDR3 is TGTGCCAGCAGCCTAACAATCCGATTGACAGGGGCCCATGGTTCACCCCTCCACTTT.

This chain joins TRBV27 and TRBJ2-3; tentative D call: TRBD1 (6 bases). V lost 5 bases and J 4 bases, leaving 13 bases between the germline ends. Germline V lookup: CDR1 MNHEY, CDR2 SMNVEV (reference sequence). CDR3 size: 14 residues. CDR3 region: CASSPGQMADTQYF. The CDR3 DNA reads TGTGCCAGCAGTCCCGGACAGATGGCAGATACGCAGTATTTT.

The V call is TRBV7-2, the J call TRBJ2-1; 11 positions match TRBD2. There are 16 residues in the CDR3. The V gene end was trimmed by 5 bases and the J gene end by 2 bases; junction bases not matched to a gene: 5. Germline loops: CDR1 SGHTA, CDR2 FQGNSA. This CDR3 reads CASSVSSGRPYNEQFF. The CDR3 DNA is TGTGCCAGCAGCGTGTCTAGCGGGAGGCCCTACAATGAGCAGTTCTTC.

This clone was observed a single time. This sequence joins TRBV5-1 and TRBJ2-7; the D gene is possibly TRBD1 (6 bases). Germline V gene sequence: CDR1 SGHRS, CDR2 YFSETQ. Trimming cost V 2 bases and J 0 bases, with 15 bases left between them. The length of the CDR3 is 16 residues. In DNA form, the CDR3 reads TGCGCCAGCAGCTTCTCAGGGGCCGGTAGCTCCTACGAGCAGTACTTC. Amino acid sequence: CASSFSGAGSSYEQYF. Drawing the rest from reference TRBV5-1 and TRBJ2-7, the complete variable domain is KAGVTQTPRYLIKTRGQQVTLSCSPISGHRSVSWYQQTPGQGLQFLFEYFSETQRNKGNFPGRFSGRQFSNSRSEMNVSTLELGDSALYLCASSFSGAGSSYEQYFGPGTRLTVT.

This clone occurred a few times. The rearrangement uses TRBV4-1 and TRBJ2-7; weak D call: TRBD1 (6 bases). This CDR3 contains 13 residues. Germline-derived CDR1 and CDR2 are MGHRA and YSYEKL. V was pared by 0 bases and J by 6 bases, with 9 bases between. CDR3 coding DNA: TGCGCCAGCAGCCAAGACAGGGGTGCCGAGCAGTACTTC. This translates into CASSQDRGAEQYF.

The V gene is TRBV6-4, the J gene TRBJ1-3; D may be TRBD1 (5 bases). This CDR3 has 15 residues. V lost 9 bases and J lost 4, with 19 bases in between. Germline assignment: CDR1 MRHNA and CDR2 SNTAGT. CDR3 nucleotide sequence: TGTGCCAGGTGGTGTGGGGGGTTAATAGGAAACACCATATATTTT. It encodes CARWCGGLIGNTIYF.

This clone was detected only once. The V call is TRBV7-2, the J call TRBJ2-4; maybe TRBD2 (7 bases). CDR3 size: 14 residues. The germline V gene has CDR1 SGHTA and CDR2 FQGNSA. Trimming stripped 3 bases from V and 13 bases from J, with 19 bases between. In nucleotides, the CDR3 is TGTGCCAGCAGCTTCTTGATGGGGGGGCAAGGGCAGTACTTC. Its translation is CASSFLMGGQGQYF.

The chain joins TRBV27 to TRBJ2-3; 9 bases fit TRBD1. Germline V gene data show CDR1 as MNHEY and CDR2 as SMNVEV (reference sequence). Trimming cost V 10 bases and J 8 bases; bases outside gene matches: 7. There are 12 residues in the CDR3. The CDR3 nucleotides are TGTGCCACAACAGGGGGCGTTGGTACGCAGTATTTT. Its translation: CATTGGVGTQYF.

The V and J genes are TRBV19 and TRBJ2-7; 9 positions match TRBD2. V trimming: 7 bases; J trimming: 3 bases; junction bases outside the gene matches: 10. CDR1 LNHDA and CDR2 SQIVND come from the germline V gene (reference sequence). The CDR3 is 15 amino acids. CDR3 sequence reads: CASTQSGGPDYEQYF. The CDR3 DNA reads as TGTGCCAGTACCCAGAGCGGGGGGCCCGACTACGAGCAGTACTTC.